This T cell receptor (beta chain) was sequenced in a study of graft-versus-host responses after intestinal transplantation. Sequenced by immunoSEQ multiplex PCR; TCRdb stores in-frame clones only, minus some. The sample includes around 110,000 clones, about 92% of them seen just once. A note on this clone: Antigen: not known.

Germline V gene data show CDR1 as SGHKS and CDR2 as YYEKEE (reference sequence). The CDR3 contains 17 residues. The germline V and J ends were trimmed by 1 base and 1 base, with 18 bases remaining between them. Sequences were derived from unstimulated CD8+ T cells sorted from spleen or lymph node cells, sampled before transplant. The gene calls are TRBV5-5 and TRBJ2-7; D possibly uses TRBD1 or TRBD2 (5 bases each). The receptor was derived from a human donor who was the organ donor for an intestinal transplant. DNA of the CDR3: TGTGCCAGCAGCTTGACCTTCCGGGACGACGGATCCTACGAGCAGTACTTC. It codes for CASSLTFRDDGSYEQYF.